These 21 T cell receptor beta chains share one sample of origin, sequenced in a study of identical twins. Via MiXCR, TCRdb re-called the 5' RACE reads, giving one row per CDR3 protein. In the table there are 250,000 or so distinct CDR3 sequences, around 8.3% of which are singletons. The data were also submitted as part of a second study, on yellow fever vaccine responses in identical twins.

Sequencing was done on a sample of CD8+ T cells sorted from blood. The source of these receptors is a woman aged 18-29 years in good health.

On this clonotype: The germline gene is not matched at one end of the junction; a read error may be the cause. V and J are TRBV7-7 and TRBJ2-3; 10 bases are shared with TRBD1. Germline assignment: CDR1 SSHAT and CDR2 FNYEAQ (reference sequence). The CDR3 has 18 residues. The CDR3 loop is CASSLVATGGLGTDTQYF. CDR3 DNA: TGTGCTAGCAGCTTAGTAGCGACAGGGGGCCTAGGCACAGATACGCAGTATTTT.

This clonotype was detected ten times or more. V is TRBV4-1 and J is TRBJ2-3; a weak D match, TRBD2 (6 bases). Deletions cut 0 bases from V and 4 bases from J, with 23 bases between. Germline V gives CDR1 MGHRA, CDR2 YSYEKL. The CDR3 consists of 19 residues. The CDR3: CASSQDPMGGLKFSDTQYF. The DNA for the CDR3 is TGCGCCAGCAGCCAAGATCCCATGGGGGGTTTGAAGTTCTCAGATACGCAGTATTTT.

This clonotype was seen many times. The chain employs TRBV27 and TRBJ2-5; the match to TRBD2 covers 13 bases. The trim removed 8 bases at V and 7 bases at J, leaving 10 bases unmatched. The CDR3 extends over 15 amino acids. Germline lookup yields CDR1 MNHEY and CDR2 SMNVEV (reference sequence). CDR3 in DNA: TGTGCCAGCGGACACGGACTAGCGGGAGATGGGACCCAGTACTTC. Protein: CASGHGLAGDGTQYF.

The chain has TRBV5-1 and TRBJ1-2, with TRBD1 matching over 8 bases. This CDR3 has 16 residues. Germline V gene sequence: CDR1 SGHRS, CDR2 YFSETQ. The junction had 12 bases not matched to a gene; V was cut back by 4 bases and J by 4 bases. The CDR3 here is CASSAEVGQGGYGYTF. The CDR3 DNA is TGCGCCAGCAGCGCTGAGGTCGGACAGGGTGGCTATGGCTACACCTTC.

This chain joins TRBV10-2 and TRBJ2-1; 11 positions match TRBD2. The CDR3 runs to 16 residues. The V gene end was trimmed by 7 bases and the J gene end by 7 bases; junction bases not matched to a gene: 12. CDR1 WSHSY and CDR2 SAAADI come from the germline V gene. In DNA form, the CDR3 reads TGCGCCAGCAAGTTGGCGCTGACTAGCGGGGTGAATGAGCAGTTCTTC. The encoded protein is CASKLALTSGVNEQFF.

There are many counts of this clonotype. This chain connects TRBV11-2 to TRBJ2-3; 9 bases line up with TRBD2. The germline V gene encodes CDR1 SGHAT and CDR2 FQNNGV. The CDR3 is 17 residues long. The trim removed 3 bases at V and 0 bases at J, leaving 7 bases unmatched. The CDR3 spells CASSFPETSGSTDTQYF. The CDR3 DNA is TGTGCCAGCAGCTTCCCAGAGACTAGCGGAAGCACAGATACGCAGTATTTT.

The chain has TRBV6-2 or TRBV6-3 and TRBJ2-7; 7 bases fit TRBD2. Trimming cost V 4 bases and J 2 bases; bases outside gene matches: 5. Germline V gives CDR1 MNHEY, CDR2 SVGEGT. The CDR3 covers 14 residues. Here the CDR3 DNA reads TGTGCCAGCAGTTGGGCTAGCGGACCCTACGAGCAGTACTTC. It translates to CASSWASGPYEQYF.

This clonotype was observed at least ten times. The CDR3 is CSVVAAETDTQYF. As DNA, the CDR3 is TGCAGCGTTGTGGCGGCAGAAACAGATACGCAGTATTTT. The chain carries TRBV29-1 and TRBJ2-3, with no clear D. This CDR3 spans 13 amino acids. Germline V gene data show CDR1 as SQVTM and CDR2 as ANQGSEA. Trimming stripped 4 bases from V and 3 bases from J, with 11 bases between.

The J gene is TRBJ2-7, the V gene TRBV20-1; 13 nucleotides align to TRBD2. The ends lost 3 bases at V and 2 bases at J; junction bases unmatched: 7. The CDR3 extends over 16 amino acids. Looked up from germline, CDR1 is DFQATT and CDR2 is SNEGSKA (reference sequence). CDR3 sequence: CSASGLAGEPPYEQYF. The CDR3 bases are TGCAGTGCTAGCGGACTAGCGGGAGAACCCCCCTACGAGCAGTACTTC.

The chain couples TRBV7-9 to TRBJ2-7; tentative D call: TRBD2 (6 bases). V dropped 3 bases and J dropped 7 bases, with 19 bases sitting between them. The CDR3 contains 15 residues. Germline V gene sequence: CDR1 SEHNR, CDR2 FQNEAQ (reference sequence). Here the CDR3 DNA reads TGTGCCAGCAGCTTTTCTGCGGGACCTAAGGAAGAGCAGTACTTC. It yields the protein CASSFSAGPKEEQYF. The complete variable domain, with remaining parts taken from reference TRBV7-9 and TRBJ2-7, reads DTGVSQNPRHKITKRGQNVTFRCDPISEHNRLYWYRQTLGQGPEFLTYFQNEAQLEKSRLLSDRFSAERPKGSFSTLEIQRTEQGDSAMYLCASSFSAGPKEEQYFGPGTRLTVT.

This clonotype was observed a handful of times. The chain employs TRBV6-2 or TRBV6-3 and TRBJ2-7; tentative D call: TRBD1 (6 bases). Germline CDR1 is MNHEY and CDR2 is SVGEGT. The V and J ends lost 4 bases and 0 bases respectively, with 13 bases between them. The CDR3 length is 15 residues. CDR3 protein: CASSFPSDSSYEQYF. The CDR3 DNA reads TGTGCCAGCAGTTTCCCCTCGGACAGCTCCTACGAGCAGTACTTC.

The chain combines TRBV9 with TRBJ2-6, with D tentatively TRBD1 (5 bases). The ends were cut back, 4 bases at V and 0 bases at J, with 11 bases in the middle. In germline, CDR1 is SGDLS, CDR2 YYNGEE. This CDR3 has 16 residues. The CDR3 nucleotides are TGTGCCAGCAGCCCCCAGGGCTTCTCTGGGGCCAACGTCCTGACTTTC. Translating it yields CASSPQGFSGANVLTF.

There are many counts of this clonotype. CDR3 nucleotides: TGTGCCAGCAGGAATACTTTCGAGGGAACCGGGGAGCTGTTTTTT. This sequence encodes CASRNTFEGTGELFF. The rearrangement links TRBV9 to TRBJ2-2; D possibly corresponds to TRBD2 (5 bases). This CDR3 is 15 amino acids long. CDR1 and CDR2 (germline): SGDLS, YYNGEE. The V and J ends lost 5 bases and 5 bases respectively, with 16 bases between them.

This clonotype was seen only a few times. This rearrangement joins TRBV7-9 to TRBJ2-1, with 10 bases that match TRBD1. The CDR3 extends over 16 amino acids. The V and J ends lost 4 bases and 4 bases, in that order; junction bases with no gene match: 7. Germline V gene lookup returns CDR1 SEHNR and CDR2 FQNEAQ (reference sequence). CDR3 amino acids: CASSSTGTGEYNEQFF. CDR3 DNA: TGTGCCAGCAGCTCAACCGGGACAGGGGAATACAATGAGCAGTTCTTC.

This clonotype was counted a few times. This CDR3 is CASSLGSLSGANVLTF. DNA of the CDR3: TGTGCCAGCAGTTTAGGTAGCTTATCTGGGGCCAACGTCCTGACTTTC. This rearrangement joins TRBV12-3 or TRBV12-4 to TRBJ2-6; D gene unclear. V gave up 1 base and J gave up 1 base, with 8 bases separating them. CDR3 length: 16 amino acids.

The table lists this clonotype with a count of one. A much larger clonotype is one base distant, so this may be a read error. Since the CDR3 does not end with the conserved phenylalanine or tryptophan, this likely comes from a read error. V is TRBV12-3 or TRBV12-4 and J is TRBJ2-7, with TRBD1 matching over 9 bases. V lost 0 bases to trimming and J lost 2 bases; unmatched junction nucleotides: 2. CDR3 length equals 15 residues. CDR3: CASSLAGQGTYEQYL. CDR3 coding DNA: TGTGCCAGCAGTTTAGCGGGACAGGGAACCTACGAGCAGTACTTA.

The chain carries TRBV3-1 and TRBJ2-5; D remains unclear. Looked up from germline, CDR1 is LGHDT and CDR2 is YNNKEL (reference sequence). V was pared by 8 bases and J by 3 bases, with 19 bases between. This CDR3 contains 15 residues. The CDR3 DNA follows: TGTGCCAGCCATAATAACCGGGCCTTAGAAGAGACCCAGTACTTC. This encodes CASHNNRALEETQYF.

The chain couples TRBV10-2 to TRBJ2-7; possible D gene TRBD2, 6 bases. This CDR3 is 14 amino acids long. V gave up 2 bases and J gave up 3 bases, with 11 bases separating them. CDR1 and CDR2 (germline): WSHSY, SAAADI. The CDR3 region has the DNA TGCGCCAGCAGTGAGGAGGGAGGTTTCTACGAGCAGTACTTC. Protein sequence: CASSEEGGFYEQYF.

This clonotype was seen repeatedly, ten times or more. The rearrangement uses TRBV11-2 and TRBJ2-3; D is unresolved. Trimming took 5 bases from V and 2 from J, leaving 11 bases between them. Germline CDR1 SGHAT, CDR2 FQNNGV. The CDR3 spans 14 residues. In DNA form, the CDR3 reads TGTGCCAGCAGCCCTTCGCTACTCACAGATACGCAGTATTTT. As protein: CASSPSLLTDTQYF.

This clonotype was found a few times. This chain connects TRBV7-2 to TRBJ2-3, with D unclear. Per the germline V gene, CDR1 is SGHTA and CDR2 is FQGNSA. Trimming took off 6 bases at V and 6 bases at J, with 10 bases between the two ends. There are 12 residues in the CDR3. CDR3 residues: CASSNFGDTQYF. The DNA for the CDR3 is TGTGCCAGCAGTAATTTCGGCGATACGCAGTATTTT.

The chain has TRBV6-9 and TRBJ2-7, with 8 bases matching TRBD1. The CDR3 totals 14 residues. Per the germline V gene, CDR1 is MNHGY and CDR2 is SVAAGI. The V segment lost 9 bases and the J segment 2 bases; nucleotides outside the gene matches: 9. The chain's CDR3 is CARFGTGIPYEQYF. The CDR3 coding sequence is TGTGCCAGATTTGGGACAGGAATACCCTACGAGCAGTACTTC.